These 2 T cell receptor beta chains were sequenced from one sample in a study of blood T cells in healthy people across ages. A sample-barcoded 5' primer and a J-beta primer mix were used in a second PCR of about 7 to 11 cycles. Using its own MiXCR run on the 5' RACE reads, TCRdb lists one record per CDR3 protein. The sample lists 720,000 or so distinct CDR3 sequences, less than 45% occurring once. What was sequenced was blood. The receptor set was obtained from a man of 80 years or more in good health.

CDR3 amino acids: CASSQEGLTSGTDTQYF. In DNA form, the CDR3 reads TGTGCCAGCAGCCAAGAGGGATTGACTAGCGGCACAGATACGCAGTATTTT. V is TRBV4-2 and J is TRBJ2-3; 8 bases line up with TRBD2. The germline CDR1 and CDR2 sequences are LGHNA and YNFKEQ. V was pared by 0 bases and J by 1 base, with 6 bases of the junction left unmatched. The length of the CDR3 is 17 residues.

There are a few counts of this clonotype. This sequence joins TRBV7-9 and TRBJ2-1, with D unresolved. The CDR3 is 11 residues long. Germline lookup yields CDR1 SEHNR and CDR2 FQNEAQ (reference sequence). Trimming left V 0 bases short and J 12 bases short, with 6 bases between. CDR3 DNA sequence: TGTGCCAGCAGCTTAGCATGCGTGCAGTTCTTC. This sequence encodes CASSLACVQFF.